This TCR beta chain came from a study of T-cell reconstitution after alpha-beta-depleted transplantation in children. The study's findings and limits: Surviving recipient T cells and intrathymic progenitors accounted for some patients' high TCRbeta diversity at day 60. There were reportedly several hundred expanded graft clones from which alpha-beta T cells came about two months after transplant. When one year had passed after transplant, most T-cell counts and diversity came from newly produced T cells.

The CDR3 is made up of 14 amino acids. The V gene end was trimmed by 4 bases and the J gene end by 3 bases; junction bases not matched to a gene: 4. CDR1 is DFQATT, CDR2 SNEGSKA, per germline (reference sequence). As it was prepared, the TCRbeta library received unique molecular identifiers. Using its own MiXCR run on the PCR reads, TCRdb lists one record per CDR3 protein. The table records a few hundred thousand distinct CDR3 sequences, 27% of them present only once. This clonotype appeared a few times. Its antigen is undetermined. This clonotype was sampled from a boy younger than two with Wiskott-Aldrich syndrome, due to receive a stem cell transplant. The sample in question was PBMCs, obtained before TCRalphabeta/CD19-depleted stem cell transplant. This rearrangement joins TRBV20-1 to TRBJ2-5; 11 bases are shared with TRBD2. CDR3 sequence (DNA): TGCAGTGCTAAGCTAGCGGGAGGAAAAGAGACCCAGTACTTC. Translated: CSAKLAGGKETQYF.